This TCR beta chain came from a study of blood T cell repertoires in COVID-19. Study information: Material from acute and convalescent COVID-19 was sourced from the United States, Italy and Spain. Sample material is recorded as cDNA or gDNA derived from T cells, B-cell-depleted T cells, or PBMCs.

The germline CDR1 and CDR2 sequences are SGHRS and YFSETQ. The CDR3 length is 14 residues. The V segment lost 4 bases and the J segment 3 bases; nucleotides outside the gene matches: 3. In the source study's methods: For nucleated cells, counts were estimated from reference gene primer amplification. Profiling relied on immunoSEQ multiplex PCR, and the TCRdb table lists in-frame clones only, not all of them. V and J calls and clone size follow that table, whereas D and trimming were derived from the DNA. The sample includes 35,000 to 50,000 clones, more than 75% of them seen just once. Worth noting for this clone: The sample has other DNA sequences that encode this CDR3 too.

The receptor's source is a human donor in a cohort sampled during active COVID-19. Source material: peripheral blood. The chain carries TRBV5-1 and TRBJ2-7, with 11 bases that match TRBD2. The CDR3 sequence is CASSGGTSGYEQYF. The CDR3 bases are TGCGCCAGCAGCGGGGGGACTAGCGGCTACGAGCAGTACTTC.